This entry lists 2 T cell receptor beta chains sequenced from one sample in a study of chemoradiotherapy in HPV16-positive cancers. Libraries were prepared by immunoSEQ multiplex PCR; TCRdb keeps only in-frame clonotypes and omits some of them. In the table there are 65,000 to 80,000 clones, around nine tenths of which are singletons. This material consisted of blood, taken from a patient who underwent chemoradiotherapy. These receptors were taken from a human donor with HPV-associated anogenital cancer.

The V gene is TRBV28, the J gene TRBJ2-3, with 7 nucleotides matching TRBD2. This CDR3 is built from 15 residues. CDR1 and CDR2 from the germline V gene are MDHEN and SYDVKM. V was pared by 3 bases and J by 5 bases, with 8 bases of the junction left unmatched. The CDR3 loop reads CASSFAGVGGDTQYF. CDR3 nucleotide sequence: TGTGCCAGCAGTTTTGCGGGAGTTGGGGGAGATACGCAGTATTTT.

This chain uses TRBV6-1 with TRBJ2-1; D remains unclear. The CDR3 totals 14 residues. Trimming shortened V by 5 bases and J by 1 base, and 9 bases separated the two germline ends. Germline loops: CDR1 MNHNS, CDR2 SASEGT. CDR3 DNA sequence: TGTGCCAGCAGTATTATCACTTCCTACAATGAGCAGTTCTTC. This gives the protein CASSIITSYNEQFF.